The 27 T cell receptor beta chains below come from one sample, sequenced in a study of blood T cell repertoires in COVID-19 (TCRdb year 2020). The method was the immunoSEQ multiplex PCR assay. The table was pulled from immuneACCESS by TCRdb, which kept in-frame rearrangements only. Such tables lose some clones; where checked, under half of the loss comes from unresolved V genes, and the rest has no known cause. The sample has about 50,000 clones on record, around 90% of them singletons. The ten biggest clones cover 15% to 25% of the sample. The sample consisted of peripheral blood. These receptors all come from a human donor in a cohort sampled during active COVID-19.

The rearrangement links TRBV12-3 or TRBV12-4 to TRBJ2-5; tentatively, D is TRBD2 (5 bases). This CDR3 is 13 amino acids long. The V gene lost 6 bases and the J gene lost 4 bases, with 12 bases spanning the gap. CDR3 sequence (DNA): TGTGCCAGCAGCCGCACTAGTAGAGAGACCCAGTACTTC. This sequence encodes CASSRTSRETQYF.

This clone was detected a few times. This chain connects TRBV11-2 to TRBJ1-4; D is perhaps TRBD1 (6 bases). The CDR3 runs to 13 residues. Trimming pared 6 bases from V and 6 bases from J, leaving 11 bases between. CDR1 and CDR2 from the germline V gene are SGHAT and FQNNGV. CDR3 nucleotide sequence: TGTGCCAGCAGGCGACCAGGGGATGAAAAACTGTTTTTT. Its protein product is CASRRPGDEKLFF.

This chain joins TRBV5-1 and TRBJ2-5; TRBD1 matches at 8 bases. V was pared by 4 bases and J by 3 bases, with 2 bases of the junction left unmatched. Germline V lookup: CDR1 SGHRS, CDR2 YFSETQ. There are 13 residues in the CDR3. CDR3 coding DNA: TGCGCCAGCAGCCCGACAGGGGAAGAGACCCAGTACTTC. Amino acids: CASSPTGEETQYF.

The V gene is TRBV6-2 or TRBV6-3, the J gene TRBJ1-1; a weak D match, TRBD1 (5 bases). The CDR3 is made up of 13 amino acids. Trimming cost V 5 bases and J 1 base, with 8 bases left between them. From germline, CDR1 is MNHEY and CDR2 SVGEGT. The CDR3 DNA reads TGTGCCAGCAGTGACGACAGGAACACTGAAGCTTTCTTT. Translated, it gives CASSDDRNTEAFF.

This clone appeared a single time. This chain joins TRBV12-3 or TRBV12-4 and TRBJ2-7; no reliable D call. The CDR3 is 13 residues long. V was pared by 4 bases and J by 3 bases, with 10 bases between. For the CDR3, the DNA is TGTGCCAGCAGTTCAGGAACGTTCTACGAGCAGTACTTC. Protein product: CASSSGTFYEQYF.

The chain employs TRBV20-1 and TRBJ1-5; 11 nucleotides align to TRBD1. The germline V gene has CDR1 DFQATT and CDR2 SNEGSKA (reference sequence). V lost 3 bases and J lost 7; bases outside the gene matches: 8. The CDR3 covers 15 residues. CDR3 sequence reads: CSASGDRGFRQPQHF. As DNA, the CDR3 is TGCAGTGCTAGTGGGGACAGGGGGTTTAGGCAGCCCCAGCATTTT.

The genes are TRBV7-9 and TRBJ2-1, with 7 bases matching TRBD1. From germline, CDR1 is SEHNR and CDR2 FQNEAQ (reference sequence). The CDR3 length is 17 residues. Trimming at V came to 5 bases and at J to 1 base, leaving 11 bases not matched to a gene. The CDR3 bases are TGTGCCAGCAGCCACCTCCGACAGGGAGTATCCTACAATGAGCAGTTCTTC. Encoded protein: CASSHLRQGVSYNEQFF. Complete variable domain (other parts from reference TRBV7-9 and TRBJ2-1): DTGVSQNPRHKITKRGQNVTFRCDPISEHNRLYWYRQTLGQGPEFLTYFQNEAQLEKSRLLSDRFSAERPKGSFSTLEIQRTEQGDSAMYLCASSHLRQGVSYNEQFFGPGTRLTVL.

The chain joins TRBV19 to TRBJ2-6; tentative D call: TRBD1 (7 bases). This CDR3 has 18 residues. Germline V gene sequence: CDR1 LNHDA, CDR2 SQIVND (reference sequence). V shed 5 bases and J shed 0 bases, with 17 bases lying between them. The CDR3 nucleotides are TGTGCCAGTAGTCCGCGTGGACAGGACTACTCTGGGGCCAACGTCCTGACTTTC. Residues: CASSPRGQDYSGANVLTF.

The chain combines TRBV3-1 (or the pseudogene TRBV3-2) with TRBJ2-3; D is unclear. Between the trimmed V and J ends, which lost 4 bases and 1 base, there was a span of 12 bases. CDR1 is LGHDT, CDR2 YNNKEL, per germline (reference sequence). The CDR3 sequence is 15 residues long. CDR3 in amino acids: CASSPFARGTDTQYF. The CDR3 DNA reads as TGTGCCAGCAGCCCGTTCGCCCGGGGCACAGATACGCAGTATTTT.

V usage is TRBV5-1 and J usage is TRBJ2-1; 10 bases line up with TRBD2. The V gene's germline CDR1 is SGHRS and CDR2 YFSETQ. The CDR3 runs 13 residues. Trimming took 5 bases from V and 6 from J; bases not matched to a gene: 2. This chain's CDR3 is CASRASGGNEQFF. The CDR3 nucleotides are TGCGCCAGCAGGGCTAGCGGGGGCAATGAGCAGTTCTTC.

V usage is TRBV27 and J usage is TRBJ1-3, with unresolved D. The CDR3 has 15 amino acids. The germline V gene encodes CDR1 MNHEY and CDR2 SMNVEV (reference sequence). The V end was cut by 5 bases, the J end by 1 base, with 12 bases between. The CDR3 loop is CASSPDGRSGNTIYF. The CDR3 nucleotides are TGTGCCAGCAGTCCCGACGGGAGATCTGGAAACACCATATATTTT.

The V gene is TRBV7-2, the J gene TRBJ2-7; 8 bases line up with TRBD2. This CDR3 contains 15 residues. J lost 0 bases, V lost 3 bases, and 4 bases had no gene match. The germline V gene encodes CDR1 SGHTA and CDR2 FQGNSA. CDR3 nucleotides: TGTGCCAGCAGCTTTAGCGGGGTGAGCTCCTACGAGCAGTACTTC. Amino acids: CASSFSGVSSYEQYF.

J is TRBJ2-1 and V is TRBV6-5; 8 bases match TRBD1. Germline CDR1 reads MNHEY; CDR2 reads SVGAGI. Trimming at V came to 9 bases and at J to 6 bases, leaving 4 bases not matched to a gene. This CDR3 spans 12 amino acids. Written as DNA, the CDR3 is TGTGCCAGTACAGGGGGGAGCAATGAGCAGTTCTTC. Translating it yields CASTGGSNEQFF.

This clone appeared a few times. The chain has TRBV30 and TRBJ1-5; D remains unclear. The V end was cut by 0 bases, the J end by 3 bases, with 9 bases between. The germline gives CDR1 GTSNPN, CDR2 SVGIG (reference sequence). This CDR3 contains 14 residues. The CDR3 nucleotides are TGTGCCTGGAGTGTAGAACAGTTCAATCAGCCCCAGCATTTT. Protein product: CAWSVEQFNQPQHF.

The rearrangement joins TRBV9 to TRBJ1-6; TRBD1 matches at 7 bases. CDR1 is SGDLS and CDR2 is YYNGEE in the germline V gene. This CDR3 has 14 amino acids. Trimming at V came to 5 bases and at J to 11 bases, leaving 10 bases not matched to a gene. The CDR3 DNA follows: TGTGCCAGCAGTCCAGGACAGGAACGGCCACCCCTCCACTTT. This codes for CASSPGQERPPLHF. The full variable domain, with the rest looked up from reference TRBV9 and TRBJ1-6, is DSGVTQTPKHLITATGQRVTLRCSPRSGDLSVYWYQQSLDQGLQFLIQYYNGEERAKGNILERFSAQQFPDLHSELNLSSLELGDSALYFCASSPGQERPPLHFGNGTRLTVT.

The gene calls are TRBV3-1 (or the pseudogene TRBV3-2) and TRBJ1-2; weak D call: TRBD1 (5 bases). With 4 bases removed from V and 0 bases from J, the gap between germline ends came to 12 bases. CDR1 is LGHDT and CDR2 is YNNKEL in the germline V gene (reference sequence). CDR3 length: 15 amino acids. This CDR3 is CASSLGTGANYGYTF. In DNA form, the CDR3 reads TGTGCCAGCAGCCTCGGGACGGGGGCTAACTATGGCTACACCTTC.

CDR3 coding DNA: TGCGCCAGCAGTCACTTGAGGAACACCGGGGAGCTGTTTTTT. Protein sequence: CASSHLRNTGELFF. The chain combines TRBV10-2 with TRBJ2-2, with D hard to call. The germline CDR1 and CDR2 sequences are WSHSY and SAAADI. This CDR3 is 14 amino acids long. V was shortened by 5 bases and J by 1 base, with 8 bases between the two germline ends.

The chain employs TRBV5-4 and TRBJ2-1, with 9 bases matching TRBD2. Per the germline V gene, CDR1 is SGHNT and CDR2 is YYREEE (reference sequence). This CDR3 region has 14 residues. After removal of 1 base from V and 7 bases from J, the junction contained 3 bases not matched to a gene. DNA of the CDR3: TGTGCCAGCAGCTTGATAGCGGGGGAGAATGAGCAGTTCTTC. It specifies CASSLIAGENEQFF.

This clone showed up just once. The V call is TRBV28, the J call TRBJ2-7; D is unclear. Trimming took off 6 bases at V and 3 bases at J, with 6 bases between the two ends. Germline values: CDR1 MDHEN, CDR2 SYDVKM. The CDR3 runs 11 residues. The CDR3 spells CASSRSYEQYF. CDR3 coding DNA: TGTGCCAGCAGCCGTAGCTACGAGCAGTACTTC. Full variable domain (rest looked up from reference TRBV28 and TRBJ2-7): DVKVTQSSRYLVKRTGEKVFLECVQDMDHENMFWYRQDPGLGLRLIYFSYDVKMKEKGDIPEGYSVSREKKERFSLILESASTNQTSMYLCASSRSYEQYFGPGTRLTVT.

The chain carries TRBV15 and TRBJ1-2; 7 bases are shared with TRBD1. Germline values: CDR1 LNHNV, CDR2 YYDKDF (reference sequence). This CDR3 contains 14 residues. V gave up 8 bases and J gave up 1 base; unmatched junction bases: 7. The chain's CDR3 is CATAGTDRNYGYTF. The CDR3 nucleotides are TGTGCCACCGCGGGGACAGACCGTAACTATGGCTACACCTTC. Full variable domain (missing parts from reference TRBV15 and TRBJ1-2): DAMVIQNPRYQVTQFGKPVTLSCSQTLNHNVMYWYQQKSSQAPKLLFHYYDKDFNNEADTPDNFQSRRPNTSFCFLDIRSPGLGDTAMYLCATAGTDRNYGYTFGSGTRLTVV.

For the CDR3, the DNA is TGTGCCAGTAGTACCACGACAGGCCTTTATAGCAATCAGCCCCAGCATTTT. Translation: CASSTTTGLYSNQPQHF. V and J are TRBV19 and TRBJ1-5; weak D call: TRBD1 (6 bases). The germline gives CDR1 LNHDA, CDR2 SQIVND (reference sequence). Trimming removed 4 bases at V and 0 bases at J, with 16 bases between. The CDR3 is made up of 17 amino acids.

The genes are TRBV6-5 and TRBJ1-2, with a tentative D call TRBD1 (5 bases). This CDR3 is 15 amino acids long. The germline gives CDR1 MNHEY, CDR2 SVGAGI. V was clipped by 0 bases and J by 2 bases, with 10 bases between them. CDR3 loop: CASSYSRAGNYGYTF. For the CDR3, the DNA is TGTGCCAGCAGTTACTCTCGTGCAGGGAACTATGGCTACACCTTC.

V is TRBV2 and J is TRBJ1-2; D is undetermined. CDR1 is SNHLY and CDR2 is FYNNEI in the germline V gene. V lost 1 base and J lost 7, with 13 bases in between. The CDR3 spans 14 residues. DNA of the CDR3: TGTGCCAGCAGTGAAGGGGCCCAGGCCGGTGGCTACACCTTC. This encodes CASSEGAQAGGYTF.

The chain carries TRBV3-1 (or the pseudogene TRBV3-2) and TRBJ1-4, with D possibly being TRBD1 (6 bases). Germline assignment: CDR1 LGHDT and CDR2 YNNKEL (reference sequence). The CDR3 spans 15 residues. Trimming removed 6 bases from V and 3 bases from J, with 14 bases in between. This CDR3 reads CASSPNRAANEKLFF. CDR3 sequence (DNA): TGTGCCAGCAGTCCAAACAGGGCGGCTAATGAAAAACTGTTTTTT.

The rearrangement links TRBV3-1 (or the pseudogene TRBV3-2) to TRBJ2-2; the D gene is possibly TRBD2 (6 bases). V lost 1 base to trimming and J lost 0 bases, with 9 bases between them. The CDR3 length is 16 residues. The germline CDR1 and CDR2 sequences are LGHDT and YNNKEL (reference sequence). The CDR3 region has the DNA TGTGCCAGCAGCCAAGGGGGCGGGACGAACACCGGGGAGCTGTTTTTT. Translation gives CASSQGGGTNTGELFF.

This chain's CDR3 is CAIRIGLAPSNEQFF. DNA for the CDR3: TGTGCCATCAGGATAGGACTAGCGCCCTCCAATGAGCAGTTCTTC. This chain joins TRBV10-3 and TRBJ2-1; 9 bases align to TRBD2. V lost 6 bases and J lost 6; bases outside the gene matches: 9. Germline V CDR1 and CDR2: ENHRY, SYGVKD. The CDR3 is 15 residues long.

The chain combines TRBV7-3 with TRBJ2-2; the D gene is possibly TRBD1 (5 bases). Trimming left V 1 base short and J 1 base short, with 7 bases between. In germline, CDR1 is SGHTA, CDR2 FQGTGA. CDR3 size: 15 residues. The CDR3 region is CASSLRGQNTGELFF. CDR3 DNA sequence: TGTGCCAGCAGCTTAAGGGGCCAGAACACCGGGGAGCTGTTTTTT.